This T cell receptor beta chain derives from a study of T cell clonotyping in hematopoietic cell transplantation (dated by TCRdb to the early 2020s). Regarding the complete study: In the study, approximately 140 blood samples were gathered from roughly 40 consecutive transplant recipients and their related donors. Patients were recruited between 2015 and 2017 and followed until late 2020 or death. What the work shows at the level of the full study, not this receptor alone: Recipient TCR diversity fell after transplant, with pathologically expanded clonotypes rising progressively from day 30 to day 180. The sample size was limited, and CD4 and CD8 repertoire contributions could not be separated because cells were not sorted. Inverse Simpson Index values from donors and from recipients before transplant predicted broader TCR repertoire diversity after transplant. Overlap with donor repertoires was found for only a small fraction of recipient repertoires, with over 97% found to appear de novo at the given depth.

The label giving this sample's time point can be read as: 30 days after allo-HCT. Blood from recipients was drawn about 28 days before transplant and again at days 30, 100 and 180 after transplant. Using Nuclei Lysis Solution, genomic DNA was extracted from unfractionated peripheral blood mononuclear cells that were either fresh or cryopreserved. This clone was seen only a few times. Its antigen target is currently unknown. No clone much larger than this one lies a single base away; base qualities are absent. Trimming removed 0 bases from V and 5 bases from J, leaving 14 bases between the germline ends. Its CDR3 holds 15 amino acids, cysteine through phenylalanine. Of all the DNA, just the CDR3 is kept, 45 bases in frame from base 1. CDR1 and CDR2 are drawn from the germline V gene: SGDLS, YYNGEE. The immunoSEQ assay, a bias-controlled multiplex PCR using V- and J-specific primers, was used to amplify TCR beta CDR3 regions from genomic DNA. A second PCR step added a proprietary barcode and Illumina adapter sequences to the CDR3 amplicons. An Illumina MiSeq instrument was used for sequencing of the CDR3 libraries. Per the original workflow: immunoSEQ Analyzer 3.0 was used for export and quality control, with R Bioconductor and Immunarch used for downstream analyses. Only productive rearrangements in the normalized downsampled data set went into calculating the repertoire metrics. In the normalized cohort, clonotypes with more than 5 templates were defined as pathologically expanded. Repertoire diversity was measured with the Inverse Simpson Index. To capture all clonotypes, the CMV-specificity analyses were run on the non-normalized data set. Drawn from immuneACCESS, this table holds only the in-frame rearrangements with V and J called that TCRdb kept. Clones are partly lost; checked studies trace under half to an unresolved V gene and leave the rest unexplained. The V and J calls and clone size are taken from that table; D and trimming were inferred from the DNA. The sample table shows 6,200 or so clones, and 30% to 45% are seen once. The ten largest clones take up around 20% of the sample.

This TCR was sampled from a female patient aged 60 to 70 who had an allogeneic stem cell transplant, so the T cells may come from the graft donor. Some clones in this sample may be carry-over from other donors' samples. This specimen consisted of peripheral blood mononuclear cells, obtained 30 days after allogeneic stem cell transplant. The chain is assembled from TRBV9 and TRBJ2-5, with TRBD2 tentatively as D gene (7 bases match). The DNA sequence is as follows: TGTGCCAGCAGCGTAGGAGGGGGGGGCGCGGAGACCCAGTACTTC. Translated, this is CASSVGGGGAETQYF.